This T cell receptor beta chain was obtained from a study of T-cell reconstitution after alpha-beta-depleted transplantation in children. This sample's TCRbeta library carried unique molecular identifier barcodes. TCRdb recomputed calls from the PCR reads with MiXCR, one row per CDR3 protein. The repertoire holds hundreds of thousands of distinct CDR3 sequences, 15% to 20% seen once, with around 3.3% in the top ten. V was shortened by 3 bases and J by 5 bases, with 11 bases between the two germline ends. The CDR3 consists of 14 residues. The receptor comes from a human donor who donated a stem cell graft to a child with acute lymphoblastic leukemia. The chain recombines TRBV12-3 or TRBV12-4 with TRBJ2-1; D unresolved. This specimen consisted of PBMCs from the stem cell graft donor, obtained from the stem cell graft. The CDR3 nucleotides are TGTGCCAGCAGTTTGTCCCAACAGAACAATGAGCAGTTCTTC. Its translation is CASSLSQQNNEQFF.